This passage covers 17 T cell receptor beta chains from one sample sequenced in a study of blood T cell repertoires in COVID-19. Clones were read by immunoSEQ multiplex PCR, and TCRdb kept only the in-frame ones, dropping some. Among about 160,000 clones listed, around 81% were seen once. The sequenced sample was peripheral blood. The source of these receptors is a man in his fifties or sixties with active or convalescent COVID-19.

The chain is built from TRBV3-1 (or the pseudogene TRBV3-2) and TRBJ2-7; no firm D call. Germline lookup yields CDR1 LGHDT and CDR2 YNNKEL (reference sequence). Trimming cost V 3 bases and J 4 bases, with 4 bases left between them. The CDR3 runs to 11 residues. The CDR3 loop reads CASSQSYEQYF. CDR3 sequence (DNA): TGTGCCAGCAGCCAGTCGTACGAGCAGTACTTC.

This sequence joins TRBV6-5 and TRBJ1-4; D gene uncertain. Germline values: CDR1 MNHEY, CDR2 SVGAGI. The CDR3 runs to 13 residues. V lost 0 bases to trimming and J lost 6 bases, with 5 bases between them. CDR3 in DNA: TGTGCCAGCAGTTACTCGTATGATGAAAAACTGTTTTTT. Its translation is CASSYSYDEKLFF.

V is TRBV2 and J is TRBJ2-5; D might be TRBD1 (6 bases). Germline CDR1 reads SNHLY; CDR2 reads FYNNEI. The V end was cut by 2 bases, the J end by 7 bases, with 14 bases between. This CDR3 region has 14 residues. In DNA, the CDR3 is TGTGCCAGCAGTGAACTGAGACAGGCAAGGACCCAGTACTTC. It yields the protein CASSELRQARTQYF.

V is TRBV20-1 and J is TRBJ2-7; TRBD2 aligns across 11 bases. Germline V gene lookup returns CDR1 DFQATT and CDR2 SNEGSKA (reference sequence). V gave up 3 bases and J gave up 7 bases; unmatched junction bases: 8. This CDR3 region has 14 residues. The CDR3 is CSASIAGGPGEQYF. The CDR3 region has the DNA TGCAGTGCTAGTATAGCGGGAGGGCCCGGAGAGCAGTACTTC.

The V call is TRBV30, the J call TRBJ2-5; 9 bases line up with TRBD2. The length of the CDR3 is 19 residues. After removal of 0 bases from V and 4 bases from J, the junction contained 18 bases not matched to a gene. The germline V gene has CDR1 GTSNPN and CDR2 SVGIG (reference sequence). CDR3 loop: CAWSVLGWLAGILGETQYF. DNA for the CDR3: TGTGCCTGGAGTGTACTCGGTTGGCTAGCGGGAATATTGGGAGAGACCCAGTACTTC.

The chain couples TRBV5-1 to TRBJ1-2; TRBD1 matches 7 bases. The CDR3 sequence is 15 residues long. Germline loops: CDR1 SGHRS, CDR2 YFSETQ. J was trimmed by 3 bases and V by 5 bases; bases with no gene match: 10. Written as DNA, the CDR3 is TGCGCCAGCAGTTCGTCAGGGGGTATCGACTATGGCTACACCTTC. Translated, it gives CASSSSGGIDYGYTF. Filled out from reference TRBV5-1 and TRBJ1-2, the complete variable domain reads KAGVTQTPRYLIKTRGQQVTLSCSPISGHRSVSWYQQTPGQGLQFLFEYFSETQRNKGNFPGRFSGRQFSNSRSEMNVSTLELGDSALYLCASSSSGGIDYGYTFGSGTRLTVV.

The gene calls are TRBV30 and TRBJ1-5; TRBD1 matches 8 bases. Germline assignment: CDR1 GTSNPN and CDR2 SVGIG (reference sequence). V dropped 3 bases and J dropped 6; count of bases not matched to a gene: 10. This CDR3 contains 15 residues. The DNA of the CDR3 is TGTGCCTGGAGCCAGGGGGCGCAGGCTGTTCAGCCCCAGCATTTT. It translates to CAWSQGAQAVQPQHF. The full variable domain, in which reference TRBV30 and TRBJ1-5 provide the parts outside the CDR3, is SQTIHQWPATLVQPVGSPLSLECTVEGTSNPNLYWYRQAAGRGLQLLFYSVGIGQISSEVPQNLSASRPQDRQFILSSKKLLLSDSGFYLCAWSQGAQAVQPQHFGDGTRLSIL.

The gene calls are TRBV19 and TRBJ2-3, with 7 bases that match TRBD1. The ends lost 6 bases at V and 2 bases at J; junction bases unmatched: 8. Looked up from germline, CDR1 is LNHDA and CDR2 is SQIVND (reference sequence). The CDR3 contains 15 residues. The CDR3 nucleotides are TGTGCCAGTAGCGTCCGGGACAGAATCACAGATACGCAGTATTTT. Its translation: CASSVRDRITDTQYF.

The chain joins TRBV19 to TRBJ2-2, with 7 bases aligning to TRBD1. CDR3 length: 13 residues. CDR1 and CDR2 (germline): LNHDA, SQIVND (reference sequence). With V trimmed by 5 bases and J by 4 bases, 1 base remained unmatched. CDR3 residues: CASSRDSTGELFF. The CDR3 DNA reads as TGTGCCAGTAGTCGGGACAGCACCGGGGAGCTGTTTTTT.

J is TRBJ1-4 and V is TRBV5-5, with 7 bases identical to TRBD1. CDR1 is SGHKS, CDR2 YYEKEE, per germline (reference sequence). V lost 4 bases to trimming and J lost 5 bases; unmatched junction nucleotides: 11. CDR3 size: 16 residues. The CDR3: CASSLGAGQLNEKLFF. CDR3 coding DNA: TGTGCCAGCAGCCTCGGGGCGGGACAGTTAAATGAAAAACTGTTTTTT. Supplemented by reference TRBV5-5 and TRBJ1-4, the full variable domain reads DAGVTQSPTHLIKTRGQQVTLRCSPISGHKSVSWYQQVLGQGPQFIFQYYEKEERGRGNFPDRFSARQFPNYSSELNVNALLLGDSALYLCASSLGAGQLNEKLFFGSGTQLSVL.

The chain carries TRBV6-5 and TRBJ2-5; TRBD1 aligns across 8 bases. Germline assignment: CDR1 MNHEY and CDR2 SVGAGI. The V gene end was trimmed by 6 bases and the J gene end by 0 bases; junction bases not matched to a gene: 6. CDR3 length equals 15 residues. The CDR3: CASRLGQGNQETQYF. CDR3 coding DNA: TGTGCCAGCAGGCTCGGACAGGGCAACCAAGAGACCCAGTACTTC.

The V and J genes are TRBV10-1 and TRBJ2-2; no clear D. V was pared by 8 bases and J by 2 bases, with 6 bases between. CDR3 length: 12 residues. Germline CDR1 reads WNHNN; CDR2 reads SYGVQD (reference sequence). CDR3 in DNA: TGCGCCAGCGCGGCCAACACCGGGGAGCTGTTTTTT. It translates to CASAANTGELFF.

The rearrangement joins TRBV28 to TRBJ1-2; TRBD1 agrees at 11 bases. Losses at the gene ends were 5 bases for V and 5 bases for J; bases not matched to a gene: 10. This CDR3 spans 16 amino acids. The germline CDR1 and CDR2 sequences are MDHEN and SYDVKM. In nucleotides, the CDR3 is TGTGCCAGCAGTCTCGGACAGGGGGCATTCTGGTATGGCTACACCTTC. Translation: CASSLGQGAFWYGYTF.

The chain couples TRBV11-2 to TRBJ2-1; 9 bases map to TRBD1. Unmatched junction bases numbered 11, after V lost 5 bases and J lost 6 bases. The CDR3 runs to 16 residues. The germline V gene has CDR1 SGHAT and CDR2 FQNNGV. The CDR3 here is CASSILAATGGNEQFF. The DNA for the CDR3 is TGTGCCAGCAGCATTTTGGCTGCGACAGGGGGCAATGAGCAGTTCTTC.

This sequence joins TRBV25-1 and TRBJ2-7; D perhaps matches TRBD1 (6 bases). Trimming stripped 3 bases from V and 5 bases from J, with 20 bases between. The length of the CDR3 is 16 residues. Germline V gene lookup returns CDR1 MGHDK and CDR2 SYGVNS. CDR3 in DNA: TGTGCCAGCAGTGATCCTACAGGGTGGGGTTTACACGAGCAGTACTTC. The encoded protein is CASSDPTGWGLHEQYF.

The J gene is TRBJ1-6, the V gene TRBV2; TRBD1 aligns across 9 bases. This CDR3 spans 15 amino acids. V shed 5 bases, J shed 7 bases, and the junction held 6 bases outside the gene matches. Germline V CDR1 and CDR2: SNHLY, FYNNEI. The CDR3 is CASSPGQGLNSPLHF. CDR3 sequence (DNA): TGTGCCAGCAGTCCTGGACAGGGGCTAAATTCACCCCTCCACTTT.

This clone was picked up a small number of times. The chain links TRBV29-1 to TRBJ1-4, with D tentatively TRBD1 (5 bases). The CDR3 has 15 residues. Germline V gene data show CDR1 as SQVTM and CDR2 as ANQGSEA. V was cut by 5 bases and J by 4 bases, with 17 bases left in between. CDR3 loop: CSVTTTGRGNEKLFF. The CDR3 nucleotides read TGCAGCGTTACGACAACGGGTAGGGGTAATGAAAAACTGTTTTTT.